What follows are 28 T cell receptor beta chains derived from one specimen sequenced in a study of T cell repertoires in cytomegalovirus infection. The antigens these receptors bind are not known. A single record per CDR3 protein comes from TCRdb applying MiXCR to the reads. The sample contains around 200,000 distinct CDR3 sequences, 38% of which appear only once. Here the sequenced sample was CD8+ T cells from cultured PBMCs, taken from culture after CMV antigen stimulation. These receptors all come from a human donor in good health (CMV status not recorded). Some clones in this sample may be carry-over from other donors' samples.

The genes are TRBV12-3 or TRBV12-4 and TRBJ2-7; no definite D call. The V end lost 3 bases, the J end lost 5 bases, and 8 bases lay between the germline ends. The CDR3 has 12 amino acids. Written as DNA, the CDR3 is TGTGCCAGCAGTTTGAAAGGGAACGAGCAGTACTTC. Protein product: CASSLKGNEQYF.

This clonotype came up a few times. The chain couples TRBV6-1 to TRBJ1-4; no definite D call. V was trimmed by 3 bases and J by 0 bases, leaving 5 bases between them. The CDR3 is 14 amino acids. Per the germline V gene, CDR1 is MNHNS and CDR2 is SASEGT. The CDR3 DNA reads TGTGCCAGCAGTGAGGGTCCAACTAATGAAAAACTGTTTTTT. It is translated as CASSEGPTNEKLFF.

CDR3 DNA sequence: TGTGCCAGCAGTTTAATTGGCCTTACAAGGGAGCAGTACTTC. Amino acids: CASSLIGLTREQYF. The V gene is TRBV28, the J gene TRBJ2-7; D ambiguous. The germline CDR1 and CDR2 sequences are MDHEN and SYDVKM. This CDR3 has 14 amino acids. V was cut by 2 bases and J by 7 bases, with 15 bases left in between.

This clonotype has a handful of counts. The V gene is TRBV7-9, the J gene TRBJ2-1; no firm D call. Deletions cut 7 bases from V and 9 bases from J, with 13 bases between. The V gene's germline CDR1 is SEHNR and CDR2 FQNEAQ (reference sequence). This CDR3 comprises 12 residues. The CDR3 DNA reads as TGTGCCAGCAAAAGCAGGTGGGGTGAGCAGTTCTTC. Its protein product is CASKSRWGEQFF.

V usage is TRBV27 and J usage is TRBJ1-1; D remains unclear. The ends were cut back, 5 bases at V and 5 bases at J, with 15 bases in the middle. The V gene's germline CDR1 is MNHEY and CDR2 SMNVEV (reference sequence). There are 14 residues in the CDR3. The CDR3 nucleotides are TGTGCCAGCAGTCCGATATCCGGTTGGACTGAAGCTTTCTTT. Translating gives CASSPISGWTEAFF.

This clonotype was seen a few times. The chain has TRBV7-9 and TRBJ2-5, with D perhaps assigned TRBD1 or TRBD2 (5 bases each). The V gene's germline CDR1 is SEHNR and CDR2 FQNEAQ (reference sequence). The CDR3 extends over 18 amino acids. Trimming pared 1 base from V and 4 bases from J, leaving 22 bases between. The CDR3 loop is CASSLVGPMRVRLETQYF. The DNA for the CDR3 is TGTGCCAGCAGCTTAGTGGGACCGATGCGTGTACGCTTAGAGACCCAGTACTTC.

V gene TRBV7-8 combines with J gene TRBJ2-1, with a possible D match to TRBD2 (6 bases). Trimming took 2 bases from V and 4 from J, leaving 18 bases between them. Germline lookup yields CDR1 SGHVS and CDR2 FQNEAQ. The CDR3 runs 17 residues. CDR3 in DNA: TGTGCCAGCAGCTTAAGAACGGAGCGGGCCCTTTACAATGAGCAGTTCTTC. It is translated as CASSLRTERALYNEQFF.

The J gene is TRBJ1-5, the V gene TRBV7-8; D unresolved. From germline, CDR1 is SGHVS and CDR2 FQNEAQ. With 2 bases removed from V and 0 bases from J, the gap between germline ends came to 8 bases. The CDR3 consists of 15 residues. For the CDR3, the DNA is TGTGCCAGCAGCTTAAGCAGGACTAGCAATCAGCCCCAGCATTTT. It specifies CASSLSRTSNQPQHF.

This clonotype was seen more than once but under ten times. The V and J genes are TRBV7-9 and TRBJ2-5; D is unclear. This CDR3 region has 13 residues. V was pared by 5 bases and J by 5 bases, with 12 bases between. Germline lookup yields CDR1 SEHNR and CDR2 FQNEAQ (reference sequence). The CDR3 region has the DNA TGTGCCAGCAGCCCCGGGCTAGGGGAGACCCAGTACTTC. Amino acid sequence: CASSPGLGETQYF.

The chain couples TRBV19 to TRBJ2-3; a weak D match, TRBD2 (6 bases). The CDR3 runs 16 residues. Germline-derived CDR1 and CDR2 are LNHDA and SQIVND (reference sequence). V was trimmed by 4 bases and J by 14 bases, leaving 28 bases between them. The CDR3: CASSNVITGLLREWYF. The CDR3 DNA reads TGTGCCAGTAGTAACGTCATAACGGGCCTCCTCCGGGAGTGGTATTTT.

This clonotype was counted at least ten times. J is TRBJ2-1 and V is TRBV7-8; 7 bases map to TRBD2. J lost 9 bases, V lost 2 bases, and 19 bases had no gene match. This CDR3 has 18 residues. CDR1 is SGHVS and CDR2 is FQNEAQ in the germline V gene. The CDR3 DNA reads TGTGCCAGCAGCTTAAGGATCGCGGGAGCGGAAGAGTTTAGTGAGCAGTTCTTC. Translating it yields CASSLRIAGAEEFSEQFF.

This chain connects TRBV19 to TRBJ1-5, with 7 bases lining up with TRBD1. After removal of 3 bases from V and 0 bases from J, the junction contained 5 bases not matched to a gene. The CDR3 has 16 residues. Germline assignment: CDR1 LNHDA and CDR2 SQIVND (reference sequence). In DNA, the CDR3 is TGTGCCAGTAGTATGGACAGGCTCTATAGCAATCAGCCCCAGCATTTT. Protein product: CASSMDRLYSNQPQHF.

This clonotype was counted only a few times. This CDR3 reads CASSHPGRGRNYGYTF. CDR3 sequence (DNA): TGTGCCAGCAGCCACCCGGGCAGGGGGCGTAACTATGGCTACACCTTC. The J gene is TRBJ1-2, the V gene TRBV28, with TRBD1 identical over 8 bases. The germline V gene encodes CDR1 MDHEN and CDR2 SYDVKM. V trimming: 6 bases; J trimming: 1 base; junction bases outside the gene matches: 10. This CDR3 region has 16 residues.

The chain couples TRBV28 to TRBJ2-5; D assignment may be TRBD1 or TRBD2 (6 bases each). Germline assignment: CDR1 MDHEN and CDR2 SYDVKM. This CDR3 region has 17 residues. V dropped 7 bases and J dropped 5 bases, with 26 bases sitting between them. CDR3 protein: CASTWGHREILGETQYF. DNA for the CDR3: TGTGCCAGCACCTGGGGACATCGGGAGATACTAGGGGAGACCCAGTACTTC.

CDR3 in DNA: TGTGCCAGCGGGGCTACAGGGAAACTGTTTTTT. This sequence encodes CASGATGKLFF. The chain links TRBV27 to TRBJ1-4; D is perhaps TRBD1 (6 bases). CDR1 MNHEY and CDR2 SMNVEV come from the germline V gene (reference sequence). CDR3 length: 11 amino acids. The V end lost 8 bases, the J end lost 11 bases, and 12 bases lay between the germline ends.

In its sample, this clonotype was seen a few times. The chain joins TRBV27 to TRBJ2-1; D may match TRBD1 or TRBD2 (6 bases each). V shed 7 bases and J shed 3 bases, with 16 bases lying between them. The CDR3 extends over 15 amino acids. The V gene's germline CDR1 is MNHEY and CDR2 SMNVEV (reference sequence). The CDR3, as DNA: TGTGCCAGCATCTTTATCGGAGGGGGCTACAATGAGCAGTTCTTC. Translated, it gives CASIFIGGGYNEQFF.

The rearrangement links TRBV7-9 to TRBJ2-5; 8 nucleotides line up with TRBD1. Germline CDR1 reads SEHNR; CDR2 reads FQNEAQ (reference sequence). The CDR3 has 13 residues. V gave up 5 bases and J gave up 3 bases; unmatched junction bases: 2. CDR3 region: CASSQTGEETQYF. DNA of the CDR3: TGTGCCAGCAGCCAGACAGGGGAAGAGACCCAGTACTTC.

This clonotype was counted between two and nine times. J is TRBJ2-7 and V is TRBV27, with TRBD2 matching over 8 bases. This CDR3 is 14 amino acids long. The trim removed 4 bases at V and 4 bases at J, leaving 6 bases unmatched. Germline loops: CDR1 MNHEY, CDR2 SMNVEV (reference sequence). CDR3 region: CASSWSGRGYEQYF. As DNA, the CDR3 is TGTGCCAGCAGTTGGAGCGGGAGAGGGTACGAGCAGTACTTC.

The chain combines TRBV11-2 with TRBJ2-1, with D maybe TRBD1 (6 bases). V was clipped by 5 bases and J by 1 base, with 12 bases between them. The CDR3 length is 15 residues. Germline CDR1 SGHAT, CDR2 FQNNGV. As DNA, the CDR3 is TGTGCCAGCAGCCCGCCGCAGGGGTCCTACAATGAGCAGTTCTTC. It specifies CASSPPQGSYNEQFF. Looking up the rest from reference TRBV11-2 and TRBJ2-1 gives the full variable domain: EAGVAQSPRYKIIEKRQSVAFWCNPISGHATLYWYQQILGQGPKLLIQFQNNGVVDDSQLPKDRFSAERLKGVDSTLKIQPAKLEDSAVYLCASSPPQGSYNEQFFGPGTRLTVL.

In its sample, this clonotype was seen a few times. The chain couples TRBV5-1 to TRBJ2-1, with a weak D call TRBD2 (7 bases). The CDR3 is made up of 16 amino acids. Trimming left V 4 bases short and J 2 bases short, with 16 bases between. Looked up from germline, CDR1 is SGHRS and CDR2 is YFSETQ. The CDR3 protein is CASSPGGGGTYNEQFF. In nucleotides, the CDR3 is TGCGCCAGCAGCCCTGGTGGGGGGGGCACCTACAATGAGCAGTTCTTC.

The V and J genes are TRBV4-1 and TRBJ1-1; D is uncertain. The ends were cut back, 1 base at V and 7 bases at J, with 10 bases in the middle. Germline V gene sequence: CDR1 MGHRA, CDR2 YSYEKL. This CDR3 region has 13 residues. The CDR3 loop reads CASSQGGLDEAFF. The CDR3 region has the DNA TGCGCCAGCAGCCAAGGTGGTCTGGATGAAGCTTTCTTT.

This clonotype appeared a single time. The V and J genes are TRBV19 and TRBJ1-2, with a possible D match to TRBD1 (5 bases). With 5 bases removed from V and 7 bases from J, the gap between germline ends came to 20 bases. Germline V CDR1 and CDR2: LNHDA, SQIVND (reference sequence). CDR3 length: 15 amino acids. The CDR3 nucleotides read TGTGCCAGTAGTCGCGGTGGGACCGGGGGATCTGGCTACACCTTC. It translates to CASSRGGTGGSGYTF.

The V and J genes are TRBV3-1 and TRBJ2-3; D is possibly TRBD2 (5 bases). The germline V gene encodes CDR1 LGHDT and CDR2 YNNKEL (reference sequence). Trimming stripped 7 bases from V and 7 bases from J, with 15 bases between. This CDR3 has 13 amino acids. CDR3 sequence (DNA): TGTGCCAGCACCCCTAGGGAGACCTATACGCAGTATTTT. Protein product: CASTPRETYTQYF.

The chain recombines TRBV28 with TRBJ2-7; TRBD1 might be the D (6 bases). Germline V gene data show CDR1 as MDHEN and CDR2 as SYDVKM. V lost 2 bases to trimming and J lost 4 bases, with 18 bases between them. CDR3 size: 16 residues. This chain's CDR3 is CASSLGVGQPDYEQYF. The CDR3 nucleotides are TGTGCCAGCAGTTTAGGGGTCGGACAGCCAGATTACGAGCAGTACTTC.

The chain links TRBV7-1 to TRBJ2-2, with D unresolved. TRBV7-1 is sorted into the ORF group, with uncertain function. Trimming shortened V by 5 bases and J by 6 bases, and 13 bases separated the two germline ends. The CDR3 runs to 14 residues. The CDR3 spells CASSPSEYAGELFF. The CDR3 nucleotides are TGTGCCAGCAGCCCCAGCGAGTACGCCGGGGAGCTGTTTTTT.

The CDR3 is CASSESVPRTGELFF. The CDR3 DNA reads TGCGCCAGCAGTGAGTCGGTCCCTAGGACCGGGGAGCTGTTTTTT. V gene TRBV10-1 combines with J gene TRBJ2-2; D is unresolved. Germline values: CDR1 WNHNN, CDR2 SYGVQD (reference sequence). Trimming took 0 bases from V and 5 from J, leaving 10 bases between them. The CDR3 extends over 15 amino acids.

The genes are TRBV4-1 and TRBJ2-3; D is possibly TRBD1 (5 bases). The V gene's germline CDR1 is MGHRA and CDR2 YSYEKL. Trimming cost V 3 bases and J 0 bases, with 13 bases left between them. The CDR3 consists of 16 residues. CDR3 amino acids: CASSHPTATSTDTQYF. DNA of the CDR3: TGCGCCAGCAGCCACCCGACAGCTACTAGCACAGATACGCAGTATTTT.

The CDR3 DNA sequence: TGTGCCAGCAGCTTACTAATTGGCTCCGCGGGGGCTCAGTACTTC. Protein sequence: CASSLLIGSAGAQYF. This chain connects TRBV7-2 to TRBJ2-4; TRBD2 is a possible D gene (7 bases). V lost 2 bases, J lost 12 bases, and 20 bases lay in between. The CDR3 extends over 15 amino acids. CDR1 and CDR2 from the germline V gene are SGHTA and FQGNSA.